Below, 10 T cell receptor beta chains from the same sample are listed, as sequenced in a study of human T cells and chemical hapten exposure. TCRdb ran MiXCR on the RACE reads and lists one entry per CDR3 protein. The sample holds 300,000 to 400,000 distinct CDR3 sequences, approximately 6.9% seen once. Time point here: patch test 1, 2 weeks after DPC sensitization. Treatment described: therapeutic diphenylcyclopropenone sensitization with weekly scalp DPC. This material consisted of whole blood, taken in connection with sensitization to the hapten diphenylcyclopropenone (DPC). The receptors here all came from a woman under 30 with alopecia areata. Some clones in this sample may be carry-over from other donors' samples.

This clonotype was seen many times. The gene calls are TRBV12-3 or TRBV12-4 and TRBJ1-5; TRBD1 aligns across 8 bases. V was clipped by 5 bases and J by 2 bases; unmatched bases: 5. The length of the CDR3 is 15 residues. CDR3 residues: CASSAQTGGNQPQHF. Here the CDR3 DNA reads TGTGCCAGCAGTGCCCAGACAGGGGGCAATCAGCCCCAGCATTTT.

This clonotype was observed many times. The chain recombines TRBV7-2 with TRBJ1-4; a possible D gene is TRBD1 (5 bases). This CDR3 contains 15 residues. From germline, CDR1 is SGHTA and CDR2 FQGNSA. Trimming removed 1 base from V and 8 bases from J, with 14 bases in between. This chain's CDR3 is CASSLGQGGFEKLFF. CDR3 in DNA: TGTGCCAGCAGCTTAGGGCAGGGTGGGTTCGAAAAACTGTTTTTT.

The table lists this clonotype with a few counts. CDR3 coding DNA: TGTGCCATCAGTATCCGGGGGTTCGAAACACCCCTCCACTTT. Translating it yields CAISIRGFETPLHF. V and J are TRBV10-3 and TRBJ1-6; D might be TRBD1 (5 bases). V gave up 5 bases and J gave up 11 bases, with 16 bases separating them. Germline lookup yields CDR1 ENHRY and CDR2 SYGVKD. This CDR3 contains 14 residues.

There are many counts of this clonotype. The genes are TRBV7-9 and TRBJ1-5; D may be TRBD1 (5 bases). The CDR3 is 16 amino acids. CDR1 is SEHNR and CDR2 is FQNEAQ in the germline V gene (reference sequence). V was shortened by 5 bases and J by 0 bases, with 14 bases between the two germline ends. CDR3 amino acids: CASSDGARYSNQPQHF. CDR3 coding DNA: TGTGCCAGCAGCGACGGGGCACGTTATAGCAATCAGCCCCAGCATTTT.

The V gene is TRBV29-1, the J gene TRBJ1-4; D is possibly TRBD1 (6 bases). The V end lost 4 bases, the J end lost 8 bases, and 14 bases lay between the germline ends. CDR1 SQVTM and CDR2 ANQGSEA come from the germline V gene. This CDR3 region has 13 residues. The CDR3 DNA sequence: TGCAGCGTTGTGACAGATACAGGGGAAAAACTGTTTTTT. The encoded protein is CSVVTDTGEKLFF. The full variable domain, rest sourced from reference TRBV29-1 and TRBJ1-4, is SAVISQKPSRDICQRGTSLTIQCQVDSQVTMMFWYRQQPGQSLTLIATANQGSEATYESGFVIDKFPISRPNLTFSTLTVSNMSPEDSSIYLCSVVTDTGEKLFFGSGTQLSVL.

The genes are TRBV12-3 or TRBV12-4 and TRBJ1-1; 12 bases match TRBD1. The CDR3 runs to 17 residues. Unmatched junction bases numbered 6, after V lost 3 bases and J lost 1 base. CDR3 sequence reads: CASSFGDRGRGNTEAFF. The CDR3 DNA reads as TGTGCCAGCAGTTTCGGGGACAGGGGGCGCGGGAACACTGAAGCTTTCTTT.

This clonotype was found many times. This chain uses TRBV18 with TRBJ1-5; maybe TRBD1 (6 bases). Germline V lookup: CDR1 KGHSH, CDR2 LQKENI. CDR3 size: 14 residues. Between the trimmed V and J ends, which lost 6 bases and 3 bases, there was a span of 12 bases. Here the CDR3 DNA reads TGTGCCAGCTCTCCAGGACAGCCCAATCAGCCCCAGCATTTT. Its translation is CASSPGQPNQPQHF.

This clonotype was seen repeatedly, ten times or more. The chain recombines TRBV18 with TRBJ2-3; TRBD2 is a possible D gene (5 bases). The length of the CDR3 is 15 residues. Trimming stripped 6 bases from V and 2 bases from J, with 15 bases between. From germline, CDR1 is KGHSH and CDR2 LQKENI. CDR3 sequence (DNA): TGTGCCAGCTCCCCCACGGCGACTATCACAGATACGCAGTATTTT. Encoded protein: CASSPTATITDTQYF. Full variable domain (rest looked up from reference TRBV18 and TRBJ2-3): NAGVMQNPRHLVRRRGQEARLRCSPMKGHSHVYWYRQLPEEGLKFMVYLQKENIIDESGMPKERFSAEFPKEGPSILRIQQVVRGDSAAYFCASSPTATITDTQYFGPGTRLTVL.

V usage is TRBV20-1 and J usage is TRBJ2-1; 10 nucleotides match TRBD2. CDR1 DFQATT and CDR2 SNEGSKA come from the germline V gene (reference sequence). The CDR3 is 14 amino acids. V lost 5 bases and J lost 8; bases outside the gene matches: 9. This CDR3 reads CSARSSGGADEQFF. CDR3 DNA: TGCAGTGCTCGTTCGAGCGGGGGGGCCGATGAGCAGTTCTTC.

The chain uses TRBV2 and TRBJ1-6; D unresolved. CDR1 and CDR2 from the germline V gene are SNHLY and FYNNEI. CDR3 length: 12 amino acids. V dropped 4 bases and J dropped 10 bases, with 8 bases sitting between them. CDR3 sequence reads: CASSGHESPLHF. The DNA of the CDR3 is TGTGCCAGCAGTGGGCACGAGTCACCCCTCCACTTT.